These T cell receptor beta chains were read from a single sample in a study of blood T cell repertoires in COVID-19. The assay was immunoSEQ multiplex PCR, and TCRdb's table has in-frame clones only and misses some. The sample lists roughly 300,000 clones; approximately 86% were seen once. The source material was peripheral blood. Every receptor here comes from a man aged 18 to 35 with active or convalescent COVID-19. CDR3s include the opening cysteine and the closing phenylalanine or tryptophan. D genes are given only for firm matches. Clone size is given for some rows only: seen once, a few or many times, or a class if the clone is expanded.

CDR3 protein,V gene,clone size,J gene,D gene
CASSPKLNGTGVTDTQYF,TRBV7-9,few,TRBJ2-3,TRBD1
CASSSGRFSTDTQYF,TRBV6-2/TRBV6-3,NA,TRBJ2-3,NA
CASSLPISGANVLTF,TRBV5-4,NA,TRBJ2-6,NA
CASSQEPVRGGLGWEQFF,TRBV3-1/TRBV3-2,NA,TRBJ2-1,TRBD2
CASSDQGGIQYF,TRBV2,NA,TRBJ2-4,NA
CATGQALVSEQYF,TRBV10-3,NA,TRBJ2-7,TRBD1
CASSPSAGFSNQPQHF,TRBV18,NA,TRBJ1-5,NA
CASSEGTGNSGNTIYF,TRBV2,few,TRBJ1-3,TRBD1
CASSPWDSSYEQYF,TRBV27,NA,TRBJ2-7,TRBD1
CASSLTGGLNPNNEQFF,TRBV5-5,NA,TRBJ2-1,TRBD2
CASSVGTGDYKNQPQHF,TRBV2,NA,TRBJ1-5,TRBD1
CASRRGFDTGELFF,TRBV6-5,NA,TRBJ2-2,NA
CASSQGTGEANTIYF,TRBV3-1/TRBV3-2,few,TRBJ1-3,TRBD1
CASSLNPRTGSNEQYF,TRBV5-1,once,TRBJ2-7,TRBD1
CASSSYGQGSHTQYF,TRBV7-2,NA,TRBJ2-3,TRBD1
CASSHSTPGGGPNTGELFF,TRBV3-1/TRBV3-2,NA,TRBJ2-2,TRBD2
CASTYVENTIYF,TRBV7-9,NA,TRBJ1-3,NA
CASKDRGMNTEAFF,TRBV19,NA,TRBJ1-1,TRBD1
CASKASGYNEQFF,TRBV12-3/TRBV12-4,NA,TRBJ2-1,NA
CASSRTGFVNTEAFF,TRBV5-1,NA,TRBJ1-1,TRBD1
CATSSLRGSETQYF,TRBV15,NA,TRBJ2-5,NA
CATSRGPTGGFYGKLFF,TRBV15,NA,TRBJ1-4,NA
CASTDRFMNTEAFF,TRBV27,NA,TRBJ1-1,NA
CASSAGTGKTSGAYGTQYF,TRBV14,NA,TRBJ2-3,TRBD2
CASSLGPGAMQETQYF,TRBV7-9,NA,TRBJ2-5,NA
CAIASGVEETQYF,TRBV6-6,NA,TRBJ2-5,TRBD2
CASSLWTGRTDTQYF,TRBV11-2,NA,TRBJ2-3,TRBD1
CSASEEGGYTF,TRBV20-1,NA,TRBJ1-2,NA
CASSSRPGIRSPLHF,TRBV7-2,few,TRBJ1-6,NA
CASSSLRDRGPYEQYF,TRBV7-8,NA,TRBJ2-7,TRBD1
CASSDQGTRSGNTIYF,TRBV3-1/TRBV3-2,NA,TRBJ1-3,NA
CASTPGQDINSVYTF,TRBV19,once,TRBJ1-2,TRBD1
CASSLDTGGRSEKLFF,TRBV5-4,few,TRBJ1-4,TRBD1